The entry below gives a single TCR beta chain sequence along with its context. The length of the CDR3 is 15 residues. The sample originates from a study of blood T cell repertoires in COVID-19. Study in general: Samples taken during acute and convalescent COVID-19 were collected in the United States, Italy and Spain. Sources were T cells, B-cell-depleted T cells, or PBMCs; the material itself was cDNA or gDNA.

How the authors handled the data: Researchers report that nucleated cell counts were estimated from reference gene primer amplification. The method was immunoSEQ multiplex PCR; TCRdb's version includes in-frame clones alone and lacks a portion of them. From that table come the V and J calls and clone size; the DNA was used to work out D and trimming. This sample has 200,000 to 300,000 clones, with 80% to 85% found just once. V usage is TRBV7-5 and J usage is TRBJ2-2; the listed D gene, TRBD2, was not tested against the DNA. TRBV7-5 is listed as a pseudogene. This clonotype originated in a woman aged 18-29 years with acute or convalescent COVID-19. Material for sequencing was peripheral blood. The CDR3 nucleotides read TGTGCCAGAAGCTTAGAGCTAGCGGGCACCGGGGAGCTGTTTTTT. This codes for CARSLELAGTGELFF.